These 18 T cell receptor beta chains originate from one sample sequenced in a study of Ad26.COV2.S vaccination and SARS-CoV-2 variants. Treatment denoted: some 20 received Ad26.COV2.S at low or high dose, single or two shots; five or six received placebo; per-sample allocation not given. Collection of the samples took place on day 63 after the first injection of vaccine or placebo. Generated by immunoSEQ multiplex PCR, the TCRdb table keeps only in-frame clones and is missing some. The sample has 240,000 or so clones; roughly 88% are singletons. Sequences were derived from peripheral blood, sampled in a trial of Ad26.COV2.S vaccine versus placebo. The receptors come from a person aged 18-65 years who received the Ad26.COV2.S COVID-19 vaccine or a placebo.

This rearrangement joins TRBV19 to TRBJ2-7; 11 bases are a match to TRBD2. The V gene's germline CDR1 is LNHDA and CDR2 SQIVND (reference sequence). V shed 5 bases, J shed 1 base, and the junction held 7 bases outside the gene matches. The CDR3 extends over 16 amino acids. CDR3 loop: CASSASGGRKSYEQYF. The CDR3 DNA follows: TGTGCCAGTAGTGCTAGCGGGGGGCGGAAGTCCTACGAGCAGTACTTC.

The V gene is TRBV19, the J gene TRBJ2-7; D is ambiguous. Trimming removed 5 bases at V and 0 bases at J, with 8 bases between. Germline-derived CDR1 and CDR2 are LNHDA and SQIVND (reference sequence). This CDR3 has 13 amino acids. Here the CDR3 DNA reads TGTGCCAGTAGTGCTGACGTCTCCTACGAGCAGTACTTC. Protein sequence: CASSADVSYEQYF.

The chain has TRBV5-4 and TRBJ1-2, with 8 bases matching TRBD1. CDR1 is SGHNT and CDR2 is YYREEE in the germline V gene (reference sequence). This CDR3 contains 15 residues. J was trimmed by 4 bases and V by 4 bases; bases with no gene match: 9. The CDR3 here is CASSPRTGSAYGYTF. DNA of the CDR3: TGTGCCAGCAGCCCCCGGACAGGGTCGGCCTATGGCTACACCTTC.

This chain uses TRBV12-3 or TRBV12-4 with TRBJ1-6; D is uncertain. Trimming removed 8 bases from V and 7 bases from J, with 12 bases in between. The CDR3 sequence is 13 residues long. The CDR3 spells CASFSGRNSPLHF. The CDR3 nucleotides read TGTGCCAGCTTTAGTGGGAGGAATTCACCCCTCCACTTT.

DNA of the CDR3: TGTGCCAGCAGTTTAAGGACCCCTGAAAAACTGTTTTTT. Protein product: CASSLRTPEKLFF. The rearrangement links TRBV28 to TRBJ1-4; D remains ambiguous. The germline V gene encodes CDR1 MDHEN and CDR2 SYDVKM. The length of the CDR3 is 13 residues. V lost 2 bases, J lost 7 bases, and 8 bases lay in between.

V gene TRBV10-3 combines with J gene TRBJ1-2; D may be TRBD1 (6 bases). Trimming stripped 7 bases from V and 1 base from J, with 22 bases between. CDR3 length equals 17 residues. The germline CDR1 and CDR2 sequences are ENHRY and SYGVKD. The CDR3 loop reads CAITPQNRDLNNYGYTF. CDR3 nucleotides: TGTGCCATCACTCCCCAGAACAGGGACCTAAATAACTATGGCTACACCTTC.

The rearrangement links TRBV5-1 to TRBJ1-2, with D possibly matching TRBD1 (6 bases). The V end was cut by 0 bases, the J end by 3 bases, with 15 bases between. Germline CDR1 SGHRS, CDR2 YFSETQ. This CDR3 is 16 amino acids long. The CDR3, as DNA: TGCGCCAGCAGCTTGGCCGCGTCGGGGGCACACTATGGCTACACCTTC. Amino acids: CASSLAASGAHYGYTF.

The chain is built from TRBV5-5 and TRBJ2-5; D unresolved. Trimming removed 2 bases at V and 0 bases at J, with 8 bases between. This CDR3 spans 14 amino acids. CDR1 is SGHKS and CDR2 is YYEKEE in the germline V gene (reference sequence). CDR3 residues: CASSFNAYQETQYF. DNA of the CDR3: TGTGCCAGCAGCTTTAACGCCTACCAAGAGACCCAGTACTTC. Filled out from reference TRBV5-5 and TRBJ2-5, the complete variable domain reads DAGVTQSPTHLIKTRGQQVTLRCSPISGHKSVSWYQQVLGQGPQFIFQYYEKEERGRGNFPDRFSARQFPNYSSELNVNALLLGDSALYLCASSFNAYQETQYFGPGTRLLVL.

This clone occurred a few times. This chain links TRBV6-2 or TRBV6-3 with TRBJ2-2, with 7 bases identical to TRBD2. The CDR3 length is 16 residues. V was pared by 6 bases and J by 4 bases, with 11 bases of the junction left unmatched. Germline CDR1 reads MNHEY; CDR2 reads SVGEGT. The CDR3, as DNA: TGTGCCAGCAGCCCCTCGCGGGGGTTCGGCACCGGGGAGCTGTTTTTT. This translates into CASSPSRGFGTGELFF.

The chain links TRBV6-2 or TRBV6-3 to TRBJ2-3; D not certain. The CDR3 extends over 17 amino acids. The germline V and J ends were trimmed by 6 bases and 5 bases, with 24 bases remaining between them. Germline V gives CDR1 MNHEY, CDR2 SVGEGT. CDR3 nucleotides: TGTGCCAGCAGCCGTGGAGAGTCTGGGATCACCGGAGATACGCAGTATTTT. Its translation: CASSRGESGITGDTQYF.

The genes are TRBV9 and TRBJ1-1; 8 nucleotides match TRBD1. The CDR3 contains 16 residues. CDR1 is SGDLS and CDR2 is YYNGEE in the germline V gene. The trim removed 0 bases at V and 0 bases at J, leaving 4 bases unmatched. The CDR3 protein is CASSVVAGGMNTEAFF. CDR3 DNA sequence: TGTGCCAGCAGCGTAGTGGCAGGGGGCATGAACACTGAAGCTTTCTTT. The full variable domain, its missing parts supplied by reference TRBV9 and TRBJ1-1, is DSGVTQTPKHLITATGQRVTLRCSPRSGDLSVYWYQQSLDQGLQFLIQYYNGEERAKGNILERFSAQQFPDLHSELNLSSLELGDSALYFCASSVVAGGMNTEAFFGQGTRLTVV.

The chain has TRBV19 and TRBJ2-1; D is uncertain. The CDR3 contains 14 residues. Trimming took off 8 bases at V and 6 bases at J, with 17 bases between the two ends. CDR1 LNHDA and CDR2 SQIVND come from the germline V gene (reference sequence). CDR3 nucleotide sequence: TGTGCCAGTCTCGGCGCCGGATCTTTCAATGAGCAGTTCTTC. Translating it yields CASLGAGSFNEQFF.

This clone was seen just once. The chain joins TRBV4-1 to TRBJ2-3; 8 positions match TRBD1. The CDR3 totals 15 residues. V trimming: 1 base; J trimming: 4 bases; junction bases outside the gene matches: 4. Per the germline V gene, CDR1 is MGHRA and CDR2 is YSYEKL. The DNA for the CDR3 is TGCGCCAGCAGCCAAGGGAAACAGGGGGCAGATACGCAGTATTTT. Its translation: CASSQGKQGADTQYF.

This chain links TRBV7-9 with TRBJ1-5; 8 nucleotides align to TRBD1. Germline V gene lookup returns CDR1 SEHNR and CDR2 FQNEAQ (reference sequence). Trimming at V came to 5 bases and at J to 4 bases, leaving 1 base not matched to a gene. This CDR3 is built from 13 residues. CDR3 residues: CASSQGANQPQHF. In DNA, the CDR3 is TGTGCCAGCAGCCAGGGGGCTAATCAGCCCCAGCATTTT.

This clone appeared a single time. The V and J genes are TRBV5-6 and TRBJ1-5; D is possibly TRBD1 (5 bases). The CDR3 contains 15 residues. The ends were cut back, 2 bases at V and 2 bases at J, with 11 bases in the middle. The germline CDR1 and CDR2 sequences are SGHDT and YYEEEE. CDR3 DNA: TGTGCCAGCAGCTTTGGGACGGGGGGCAATCAGCCCCAGCATTTT. Residues: CASSFGTGGNQPQHF.

The chain carries TRBV6-2 or TRBV6-3 and TRBJ1-5; D is uncertain. Germline V gives CDR1 MNHEY, CDR2 SVGEGT. The V end was cut by 2 bases, the J end by 0 bases, with 14 bases between. This CDR3 is built from 17 residues. CDR3 amino acids: CASSYGVLSVSNQPQHF. CDR3 in DNA: TGTGCCAGCAGTTACGGGGTTTTGAGCGTTAGCAATCAGCCCCAGCATTTT.

This rearrangement joins TRBV4-2 to TRBJ1-1; 7 bases match TRBD1. The CDR3 extends over 14 amino acids. Germline CDR1 is LGHNA and CDR2 is YNFKEQ. V lost 3 bases to trimming and J lost 5 bases; unmatched junction nucleotides: 6. CDR3 in DNA: TGTGCCAGCAGCCACCAGGGGGAAGGTACTGAAGCTTTCTTT. It yields the protein CASSHQGEGTEAFF.

In the case of this clone: Other nucleotide sequences from this sample produce the same CDR3. The J gene is TRBJ1-3, the V gene TRBV28; a possible D gene is TRBD1 (6 bases). CDR1 and CDR2 (germline): MDHEN, SYDVKM. The CDR3 loop spans 16 amino acids. Between the trimmed V and J ends, which lost 1 base and 0 bases, there was a span of 10 bases. In DNA, the CDR3 is TGTGCCAGCAGTTTATCACCGACAGGCTCTGGAAACACCATATATTTT. Its translation: CASSLSPTGSGNTIYF.